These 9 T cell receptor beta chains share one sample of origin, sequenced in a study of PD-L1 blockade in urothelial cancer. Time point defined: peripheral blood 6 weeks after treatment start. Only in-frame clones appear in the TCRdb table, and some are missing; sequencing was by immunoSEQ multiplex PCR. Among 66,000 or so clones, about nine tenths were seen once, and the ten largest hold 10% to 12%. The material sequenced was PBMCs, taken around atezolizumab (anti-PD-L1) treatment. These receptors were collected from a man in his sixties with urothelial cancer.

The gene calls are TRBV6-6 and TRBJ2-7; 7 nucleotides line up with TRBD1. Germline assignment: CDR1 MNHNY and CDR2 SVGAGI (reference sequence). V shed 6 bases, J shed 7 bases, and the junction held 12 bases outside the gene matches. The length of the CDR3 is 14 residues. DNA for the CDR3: TGTGCCAGCAGCCTCAAACGACAGGGCGGGGAGCAGTACTTC. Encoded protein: CASSLKRQGGEQYF.

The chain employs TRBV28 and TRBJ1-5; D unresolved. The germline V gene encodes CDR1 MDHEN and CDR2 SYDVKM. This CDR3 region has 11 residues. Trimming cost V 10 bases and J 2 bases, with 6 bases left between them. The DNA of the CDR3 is TGTGCCACGTCAGGCAATCAGCCCCAGCATTTT. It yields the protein CATSGNQPQHF.

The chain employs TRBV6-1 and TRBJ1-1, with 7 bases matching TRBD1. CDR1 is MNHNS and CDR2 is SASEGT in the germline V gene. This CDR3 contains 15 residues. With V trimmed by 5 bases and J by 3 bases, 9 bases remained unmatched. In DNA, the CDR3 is TGTGCCAGCAGTAGACTAGAGACAGGGTACACTGAAGCTTTCTTT. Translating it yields CASSRLETGYTEAFF.

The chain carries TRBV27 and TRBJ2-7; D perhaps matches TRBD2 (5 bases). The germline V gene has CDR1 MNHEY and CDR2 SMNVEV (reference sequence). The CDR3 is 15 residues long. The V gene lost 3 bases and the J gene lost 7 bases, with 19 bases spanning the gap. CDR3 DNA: TGTGCCAGCAGTTTTGTCGGCGGGTCCTTGGGGGAGCAGTACTTC. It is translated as CASSFVGGSLGEQYF.

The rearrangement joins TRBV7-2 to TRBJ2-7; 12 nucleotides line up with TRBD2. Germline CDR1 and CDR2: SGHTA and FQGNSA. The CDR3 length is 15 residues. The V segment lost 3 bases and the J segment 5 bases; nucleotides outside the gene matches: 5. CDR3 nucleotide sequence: TGTGCCAGCAGCTTTAGGACTAGCGGGACCGACGAGCAGTACTTC. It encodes CASSFRTSGTDEQYF.

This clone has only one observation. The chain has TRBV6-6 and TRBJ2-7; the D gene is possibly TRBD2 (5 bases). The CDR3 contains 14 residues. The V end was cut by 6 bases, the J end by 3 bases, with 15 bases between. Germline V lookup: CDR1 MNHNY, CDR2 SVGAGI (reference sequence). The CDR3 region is CASSRHRGNYEQYF. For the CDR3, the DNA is TGTGCCAGCAGCCGCCACCGGGGAAACTACGAGCAGTACTTC.

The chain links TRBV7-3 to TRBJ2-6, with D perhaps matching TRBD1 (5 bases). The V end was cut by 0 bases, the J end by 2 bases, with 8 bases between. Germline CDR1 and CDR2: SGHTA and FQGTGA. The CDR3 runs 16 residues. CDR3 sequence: CASSLTPRAGANVLTF. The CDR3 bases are TGTGCCAGCAGCTTAACGCCCAGGGCTGGGGCCAACGTCCTGACTTTC.

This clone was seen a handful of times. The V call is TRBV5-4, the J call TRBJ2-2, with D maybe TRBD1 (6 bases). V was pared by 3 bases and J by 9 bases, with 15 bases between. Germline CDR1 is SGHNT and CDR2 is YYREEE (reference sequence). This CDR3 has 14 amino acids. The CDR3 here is CASSSGTKVRELFF. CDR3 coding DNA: TGTGCCAGCAGCTCCGGGACAAAGGTCAGGGAGCTGTTTTTT.

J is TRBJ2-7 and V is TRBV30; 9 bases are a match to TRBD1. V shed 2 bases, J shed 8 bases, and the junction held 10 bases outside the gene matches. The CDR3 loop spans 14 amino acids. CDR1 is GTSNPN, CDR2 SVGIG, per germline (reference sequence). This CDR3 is CAWSNPGTGRKQYF. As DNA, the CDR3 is TGTGCCTGGAGTAATCCAGGGACAGGGAGGAAGCAGTACTTC. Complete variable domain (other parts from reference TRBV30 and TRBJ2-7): SQTIHQWPATLVQPVGSPLSLECTVEGTSNPNLYWYRQAAGRGLQLLFYSVGIGQISSEVPQNLSASRPQDRQFILSSKKLLLSDSGFYLCAWSNPGTGRKQYFGPGTRLTVT.